The text below deals with one TCR beta chain. This entry is derived from a study of shared clonotypes between healthy human individuals. With 0 bases removed from V and 1 base from J, the gap between germline ends came to 6 bases. Per the germline V gene, CDR1 is MNHNS and CDR2 is SASEGT. The CDR3 extends over 15 amino acids. Profiling relied on immunoSEQ multiplex PCR, and the TCRdb table lists in-frame clones only, not all of them. The sample includes more than 2 million clones, 90% to 96% of them seen just once. Sequencing was done on a sample of naive CD4+ T cells sorted from blood. The subset is: CD45RA+ positively selected. This receptor was taken from a man aged 18-30 years in good health. This chain uses TRBV6-1 with TRBJ2-2; TRBD1 might be the D (5 bases). In nucleotides, the CDR3 is TGTGCCAGCAGTGAAGCGGGGCAGAACACCGGGGAGCTGTTTTTT. It codes for CASSEAGQNTGELFF.